These T cell receptor beta chains were read from a single sample in a study of blood T cells in healthy people across ages. One entry per CDR3 protein, called by TCRdb with MiXCR from the 5' RACE reads. The sample yields hundreds of thousands of distinct CDR3 sequences, roughly 60% seen once. Sequences were obtained from blood. These receptors all come from a man younger than 45 in good health. Each CDR3 is given with its conserved first and last residue. The order of the fields is J gene, V gene, clone size, D gene, CDR3 DNA, CDR3 protein. A D gene is named only where the DNA matches it firmly. Clone size is given for some rows only: seen once, a few or many times, or a class if the clone is expanded.

TRBJ2-3 TRBV5-6 - - TGTGCCAGCAGCTTCGGGGGCCCAGGATCAGATACGCAGTATTTT CASSFGGPGSDTQYF
TRBJ2-7 TRBV7-2 - - TGTGCCAGCAGCCCACAGGGAACAACTACCTACGAGCAGTACTTC CASSPQGTTTYEQYF
TRBJ2-7 TRBV11-2 - - TGTGCCAGCAGCTTATTCGTGGGGGGGCCGGTAGAGCAGTACTTC CASSLFVGGPVEQYF
TRBJ2-7 TRBV7-2 - - TGTGCCAGCAGCGAGAGGGCGGGGACTTACGAGCAGTACTTC CASSERAGTYEQYF
TRBJ2-6 TRBV7-9 - - TGTGCCAGCAGCCCTAAAGGGAGTGGGGCCAACGTCCTGACTTTC CASSPKGSGANVLTF
TRBJ2-1 TRBV7-2 - - TGTGCCAGCAGCTTCCGAGTTTCCGAGTACAATGAGCAGTTCTTC CASSFRVSEYNEQFF
TRBJ1-2 TRBV7-2 - TRBD1 TGTGCCAGCAGCTTAGGAATGTGGCAGGGGGGCTATGGCTACACCTTC CASSLGMWQGGYGYTF
TRBJ2-7 TRBV6-6 - - TGTGCCACCACCCTGGAGTTTGAGCAGTACTTC CATTLEFEQYF
TRBJ1-5 TRBV10-3 - - TGTGCCATCAGATCGGGAGCAGATAGCAATCAGCCCCAGCATTTT CAIRSGADSNQPQHF
TRBJ1-2 TRBV5-1 once - TGCGCCAGCAGCTTGGAACGGGGAAGGGACTATGGCTACACCTTC CASSLERGRDYGYTF
TRBJ1-5 TRBV4-3 few - TGCGCCAGCAGCCAAGATTATTCACAGCCCCAGCATTTT CASSQDYSQPQHF
TRBJ2-1 TRBV29-1 - - TGCAGCGTTGTGCAGATTTATGGCAATGAGCAGATCTTC CSVVQIYGNEQIF
TRBJ2-1 TRBV20-1 - TRBD2 TGCAGTGCTAGATCACGGACTAGCTCTAGCTATGAGCAGTTCTTC CSARSRTSSSYEQFF
TRBJ2-5 TRBV6-5 - - TGTGCCAGCAGTTTGGAGGGATTGTGGGAGACCCAGTACTTC CASSLEGLWETQYF
TRBJ2-5 TRBV7-2 - - TGTGCCAGCAGCTTAGTTCAGGGGCTGGAAGAGACCCAGTACTTC CASSLVQGLEETQYF
TRBJ1-1 TRBV29-1 - - TGCAGCACACAAAGAAGCCTAGCAGCTGAAGCTTTCTTT CSTQRSLAAEAFF
TRBJ2-7 TRBV29-1 many TRBD1 TGCAGCGCCACGGGGACAGGGTCCTACGAGCAGTACTTC CSATGTGSYEQYF
TRBJ1-5 TRBV29-1 few - TGCAGCGTTGAAGGTCCGGGGGGACGGCAGCCCCAGCATTTT CSVEGPGGRQPQHF
TRBJ2-3 TRBV5-1 - - TGCGCCAGCAAAAGACAGAGCACAGATACGCAGTATTTT CASKRQSTDTQYF
TRBJ1-4 TRBV27 - - TGTGCCAGCAGGGACGCGGGACAAAGGGAGAAACTGTTTTTT CASRDAGQREKLFF
TRBJ2-7 TRBV7-8 few - TGTGCCAGCAGCTTAGTTAGTTCCGAGCAGTACTTC CASSLVSSEQYF
TRBJ2-7 TRBV20-1 - - TGCAGTGCGGTAGGGACTGGAGCTACCTACGAGCAGTACTTC CSAVGTGATYEQYF